This TCR beta chain was retrieved from a study of cytomegalovirus exposure and HLA in healthy donors. Turning to the study itself: There were nearly 120 million unique TCR beta sequences, drawn from 200 million or so T cells, in an earlier analysis.

As concerns this clone: Antigen specificity is unknown.

Overall study results and limits: CMV serostatus was the only recorded immune exposure for donors. For most TCR sequences rarity was the rule, although some public TCRs occurred in many donors.

The germline V gene encodes CDR1 MNHEY and CDR2 SVGAGI. V lost 6 bases, J lost 3 bases, and 4 bases stayed unmatched. The CDR3 loop spans 15 amino acids. The PCR was carried out with 60 Vbeta primers and 13 Jbeta primers. Measured with immunoSEQ multiplex PCR; TCRdb has only the in-frame clones, and not every one. The table shows 150,000 to 200,000 clones, with around 87% occurring only once. Sequencing was performed on PBMCs. The chain links TRBV6-5 to TRBJ2-7; 14 bases agree with TRBD2. The origin of this receptor is a woman younger than 30 in good health and CMV-seronegative. CDR3 sequence (DNA): TGTGCCAGCAGCCGCGGACTAGCGGGAGGCTACGAGCAGTACTTC. Residues: CASSRGLAGGYEQYF.